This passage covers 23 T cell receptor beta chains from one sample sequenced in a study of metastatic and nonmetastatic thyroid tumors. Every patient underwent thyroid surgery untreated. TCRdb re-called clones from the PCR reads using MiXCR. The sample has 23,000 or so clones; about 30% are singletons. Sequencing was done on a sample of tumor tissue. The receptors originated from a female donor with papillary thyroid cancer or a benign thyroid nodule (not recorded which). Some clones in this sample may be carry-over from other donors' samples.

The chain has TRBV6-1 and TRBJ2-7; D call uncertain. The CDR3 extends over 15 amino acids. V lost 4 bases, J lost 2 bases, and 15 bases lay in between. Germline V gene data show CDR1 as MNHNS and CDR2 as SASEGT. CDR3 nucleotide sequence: TGTGCCAGCAGTGCCCGCCCGGCGGTTACCTACGAGCAGTACTTC. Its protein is CASSARPAVTYEQYF.

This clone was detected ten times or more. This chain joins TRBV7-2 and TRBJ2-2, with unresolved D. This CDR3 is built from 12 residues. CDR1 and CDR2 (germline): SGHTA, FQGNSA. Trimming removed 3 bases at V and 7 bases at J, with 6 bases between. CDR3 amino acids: CASSFQIGELFF. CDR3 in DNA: TGTGCCAGCAGCTTTCAAATCGGGGAGCTGTTTTTT.

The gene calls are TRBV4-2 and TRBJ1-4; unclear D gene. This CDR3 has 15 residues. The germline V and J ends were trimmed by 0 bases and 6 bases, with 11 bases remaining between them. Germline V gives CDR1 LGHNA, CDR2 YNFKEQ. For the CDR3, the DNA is TGTGCCAGCAGCCAAGAACGGAGGGCCGATGAAAAACTGTTTTTT. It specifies CASSQERRADEKLFF.

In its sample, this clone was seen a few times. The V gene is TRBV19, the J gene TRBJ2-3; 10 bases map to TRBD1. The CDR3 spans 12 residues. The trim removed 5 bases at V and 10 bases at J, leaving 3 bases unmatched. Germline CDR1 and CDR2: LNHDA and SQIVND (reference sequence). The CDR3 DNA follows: TGTGCCAGTAGTCTGACAGGGGGCGCGCAGTATTTT. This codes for CASSLTGGAQYF.

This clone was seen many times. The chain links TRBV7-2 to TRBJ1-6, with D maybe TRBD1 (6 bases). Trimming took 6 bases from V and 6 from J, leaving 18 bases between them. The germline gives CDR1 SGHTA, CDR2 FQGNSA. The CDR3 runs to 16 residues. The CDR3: CASRSRGARVNSPLHF. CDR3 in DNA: TGTGCCAGCAGGAGCCGGGGGGCACGGGTTAATTCACCCCTCCACTTT.

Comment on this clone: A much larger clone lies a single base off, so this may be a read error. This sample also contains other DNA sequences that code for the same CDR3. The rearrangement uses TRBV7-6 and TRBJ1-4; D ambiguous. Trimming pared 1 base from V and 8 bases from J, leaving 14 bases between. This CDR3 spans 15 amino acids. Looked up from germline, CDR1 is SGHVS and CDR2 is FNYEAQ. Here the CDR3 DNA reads TGTGCCAGCAGCTTAGGGGCTTCCGGCTCCGAAAAACTGTTTTTT. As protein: CASSLGASGSEKLFF.

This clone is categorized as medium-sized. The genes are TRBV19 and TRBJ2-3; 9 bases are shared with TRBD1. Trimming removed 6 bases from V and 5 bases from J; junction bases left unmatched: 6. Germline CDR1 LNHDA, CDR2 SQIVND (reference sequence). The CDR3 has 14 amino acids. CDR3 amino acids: CASSWGQGGDTQYF. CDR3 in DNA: TGTGCCAGTAGCTGGGGACAGGGTGGAGATACGCAGTATTTT.

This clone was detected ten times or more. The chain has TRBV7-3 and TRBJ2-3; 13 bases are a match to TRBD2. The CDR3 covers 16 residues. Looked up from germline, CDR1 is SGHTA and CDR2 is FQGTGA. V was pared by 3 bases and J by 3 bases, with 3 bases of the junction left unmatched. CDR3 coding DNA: TGTGCCAGCAGCTTCACTAGCGGGGGGGCTACAGATACGCAGTATTTT. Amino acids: CASSFTSGGATDTQYF.

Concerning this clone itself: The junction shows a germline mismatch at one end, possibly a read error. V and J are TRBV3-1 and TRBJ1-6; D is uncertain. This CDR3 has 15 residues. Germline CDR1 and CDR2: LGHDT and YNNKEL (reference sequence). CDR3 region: CASSQGLLSDSPLHF. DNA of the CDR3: TGTGCCAGCAGCCAAGGTTTGCTCAGCGACTCACCTCTCCACTTT.

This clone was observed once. The DNA of the CDR3 is TGTGCCAGCAGCGTAGGCCTGGAATCCGAGCAGTACTTC. Amino acids: CASSVGLESEQYF. The chain employs TRBV9 and TRBJ2-7, with no clear D. Germline V gene lookup returns CDR1 SGDLS and CDR2 YYNGEE. The CDR3 totals 13 residues. Between the trimmed V and J ends, which lost 0 bases and 6 bases, there was a span of 10 bases.

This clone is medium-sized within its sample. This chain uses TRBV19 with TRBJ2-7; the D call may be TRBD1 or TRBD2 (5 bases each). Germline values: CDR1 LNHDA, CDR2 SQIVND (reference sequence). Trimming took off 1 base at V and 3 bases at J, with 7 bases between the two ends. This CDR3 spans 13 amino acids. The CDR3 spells CASSIGGVYEQYF. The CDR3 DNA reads TGTGCCAGTAGTATAGGAGGGGTCTACGAGCAGTACTTC.

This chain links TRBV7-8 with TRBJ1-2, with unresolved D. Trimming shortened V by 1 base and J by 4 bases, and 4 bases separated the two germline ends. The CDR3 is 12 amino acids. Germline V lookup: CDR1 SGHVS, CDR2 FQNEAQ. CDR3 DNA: TGTGCCAGCAGCTTAGGCGGCTATGGCTACACCTTC. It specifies CASSLGGYGYTF.

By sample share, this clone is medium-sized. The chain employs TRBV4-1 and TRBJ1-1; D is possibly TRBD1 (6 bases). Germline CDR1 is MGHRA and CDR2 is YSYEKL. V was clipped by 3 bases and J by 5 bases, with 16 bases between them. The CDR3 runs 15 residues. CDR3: CASSQMTGGWTEAFF. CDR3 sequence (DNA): TGCGCCAGCAGCCAGATGACAGGTGGATGGACTGAAGCTTTCTTT.

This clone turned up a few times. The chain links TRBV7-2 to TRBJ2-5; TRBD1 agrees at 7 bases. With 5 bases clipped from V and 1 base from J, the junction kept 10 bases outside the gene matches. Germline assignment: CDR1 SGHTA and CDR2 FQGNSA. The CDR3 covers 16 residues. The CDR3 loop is CASSPTGDHPQETQYF. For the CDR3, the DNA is TGTGCCAGCAGCCCAACAGGGGACCATCCCCAAGAGACCCAGTACTTC.

CDR3 nucleotides: TGCGCCAGCAGCTTTGCTTCTAGCGGGGGCCTCACTTTAGTGACGCAGTATTTT. Its protein is CASSFASSGGLTLVTQYF. The V gene is TRBV5-1, the J gene TRBJ2-3; 10 bases are shared with TRBD2. The germline gives CDR1 SGHRS, CDR2 YFSETQ. The J segment lost 9 bases and the V segment lost 2 bases, leaving 18 bases of the junction unmatched. The CDR3 is 18 residues long.

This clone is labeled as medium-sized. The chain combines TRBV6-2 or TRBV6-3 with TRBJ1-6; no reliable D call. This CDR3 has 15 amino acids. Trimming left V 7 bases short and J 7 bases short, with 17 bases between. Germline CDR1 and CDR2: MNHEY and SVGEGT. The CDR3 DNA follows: TGTGCCAGCACCTCAGGAACCCCGGCCAATTCACCCCTCCACTTT. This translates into CASTSGTPANSPLHF.

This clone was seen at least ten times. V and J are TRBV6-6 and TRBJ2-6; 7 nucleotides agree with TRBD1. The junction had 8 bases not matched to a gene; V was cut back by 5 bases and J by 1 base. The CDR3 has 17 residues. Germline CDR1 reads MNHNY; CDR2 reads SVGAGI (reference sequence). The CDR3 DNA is TGTGCCAGCAGTACAAGAACGACAGGGTCTGGGGCCAACGTCCTGACTTTC. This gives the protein CASSTRTTGSGANVLTF.

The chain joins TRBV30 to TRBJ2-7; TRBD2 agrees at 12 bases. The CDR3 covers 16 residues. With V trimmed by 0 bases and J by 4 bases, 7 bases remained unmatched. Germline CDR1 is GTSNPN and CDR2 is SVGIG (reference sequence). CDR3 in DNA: TGTGCCTGGAGTGTACAGACTAGCGGGAGAGGGTACGAGCAGTACTTC. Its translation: CAWSVQTSGRGYEQYF.

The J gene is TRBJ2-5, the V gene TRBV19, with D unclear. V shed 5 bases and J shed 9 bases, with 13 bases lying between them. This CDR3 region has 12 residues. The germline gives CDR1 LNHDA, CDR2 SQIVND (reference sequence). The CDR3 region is CASSPLGESQYF. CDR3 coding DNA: TGTGCCAGTAGTCCTCTGGGCGAGTCCCAGTACTTC.

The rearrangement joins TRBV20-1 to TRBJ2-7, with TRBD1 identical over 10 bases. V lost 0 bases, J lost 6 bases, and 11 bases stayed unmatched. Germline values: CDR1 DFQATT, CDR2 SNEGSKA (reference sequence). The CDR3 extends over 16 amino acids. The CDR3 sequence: CSARDGSGTGVFEQYF. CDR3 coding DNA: TGCAGTGCTAGAGATGGATCTGGGACAGGGGTTTTCGAGCAGTACTTC.

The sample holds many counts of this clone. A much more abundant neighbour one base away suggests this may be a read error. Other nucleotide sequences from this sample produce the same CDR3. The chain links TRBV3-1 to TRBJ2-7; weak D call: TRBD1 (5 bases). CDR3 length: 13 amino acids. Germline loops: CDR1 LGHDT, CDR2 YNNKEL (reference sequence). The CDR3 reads CASSHSGNYEQYF. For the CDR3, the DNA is TGTGCCAGTAGCCACTCAGGGAACTACGAGCAGTACTTC.

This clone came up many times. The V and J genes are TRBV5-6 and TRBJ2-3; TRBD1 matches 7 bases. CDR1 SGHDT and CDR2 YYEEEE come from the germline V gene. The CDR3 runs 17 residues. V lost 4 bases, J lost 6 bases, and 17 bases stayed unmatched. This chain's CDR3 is CASSETGTAPSADTQYF. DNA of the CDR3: TGTGCCAGCAGCGAAACCGGGACAGCCCCCTCAGCGGATACGCAGTATTTT.

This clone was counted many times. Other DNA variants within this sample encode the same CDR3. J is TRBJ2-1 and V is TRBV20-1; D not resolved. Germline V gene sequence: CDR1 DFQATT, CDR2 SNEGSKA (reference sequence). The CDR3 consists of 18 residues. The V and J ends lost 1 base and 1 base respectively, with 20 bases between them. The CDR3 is CSARAPAGIPKSYNEQFF. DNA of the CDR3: TGCAGTGCTAGAGCTCCGGCAGGAATCCCTAAATCCTACAATGAGCAGTTCTTC.